This entry lists 28 T cell receptor beta chains sequenced from one sample in a study of blood T cell repertoires in COVID-19. Some clones are missing from TCRdb's copy, which holds only in-frame ones; the method was immunoSEQ multiplex PCR. The table lists about 270,000 clones, approximately 85% of them singletons. Sequencing was done on a sample of peripheral blood. The receptors originated from a woman in her 70s with acute or convalescent COVID-19.

The chain recombines TRBV6-6 with TRBJ1-1, with unresolved D. CDR1 is MNHNY, CDR2 SVGAGI, per germline (reference sequence). The germline V and J ends were trimmed by 8 bases and 0 bases, with 13 bases remaining between them. The CDR3 has 14 residues. As DNA, the CDR3 is TGTGCCAGCGAGTATGGGCGAATGAACACTGAAGCTTTCTTT. Its translation is CASEYGRMNTEAFF.

The chain has TRBV5-4 and TRBJ2-3, with 8 bases lining up with TRBD2. The CDR3 has 16 amino acids. Germline V gives CDR1 SGHNT, CDR2 YYREEE (reference sequence). The ends lost 4 bases at V and 3 bases at J; junction bases unmatched: 10. In DNA, the CDR3 is TGTGCCAGCAGCACCCGCGCGGGGGGCAGGACAGATACGCAGTATTTT. Protein: CASSTRAGGRTDTQYF.

V and J are TRBV19 and TRBJ1-4; D is unresolved. This CDR3 contains 15 residues. V shed 3 bases and J shed 8 bases, with 16 bases lying between them. Germline CDR1 LNHDA, CDR2 SQIVND (reference sequence). The CDR3 nucleotides are TGTGCCAGTAGTATTAGCCTGGCGGAGGGCGAAAAACTGTTTTTT. Translated, it gives CASSISLAEGEKLFF.

V is TRBV6-1 and J is TRBJ2-7; 8 bases match TRBD1. Germline V gene lookup returns CDR1 MNHNS and CDR2 SASEGT. This CDR3 spans 14 amino acids. V shed 2 bases and J 6 bases; nucleotides not matched to a gene: 6. The CDR3 sequence: CASSEFRGPFEQYF. The CDR3 nucleotides read TGTGCCAGCAGTGAATTCAGGGGGCCATTCGAGCAGTACTTC.

J is TRBJ2-1 and V is TRBV3-1 (or the pseudogene TRBV3-2); TRBD1 is a possible D gene (5 bases). The CDR3 runs to 12 residues. In germline, CDR1 is LGHDT, CDR2 YNNKEL (reference sequence). Trimming left V 3 bases short and J 10 bases short, with 10 bases between. This chain's CDR3 is CASSHADSEQFF. For the CDR3, the DNA is TGTGCCAGCAGCCACGCCGACAGCGAGCAGTTCTTC.

V usage is TRBV6-5 and J usage is TRBJ1-4; possibly TRBD1 for D (5 bases). V was shortened by 6 bases and J by 7 bases, with 12 bases between the two germline ends. The CDR3 runs 13 residues. Germline V CDR1 and CDR2: MNHEY, SVGAGI. The CDR3 DNA sequence: TGTGCCAGCAGCCCAGGACACCTTGAAAAACTGTTTTTT. Protein sequence: CASSPGHLEKLFF.

This chain joins TRBV7-2 and TRBJ1-1, with TRBD1 matching over 9 bases. The V gene end was trimmed by 5 bases and the J gene end by 4 bases; junction bases not matched to a gene: 5. Germline V gene lookup returns CDR1 SGHTA and CDR2 FQGNSA. The CDR3 sequence is 14 residues long. The CDR3 sequence: CASSLLQGATEAFF. DNA of the CDR3: TGTGCCAGCAGCCTATTACAGGGGGCCACTGAAGCTTTCTTT.

This chain links TRBV7-9 with TRBJ1-1; D ambiguous. Germline V gene lookup returns CDR1 SEHNR and CDR2 FQNEAQ (reference sequence). The CDR3 is 15 amino acids. V was cut by 1 base and J by 1 base, with 10 bases left in between. The DNA of the CDR3 is TGTGCCAGCAGCTTAGTGAGTGGTCGGAACACTGAAGCTTTCTTT. This gives the protein CASSLVSGRNTEAFF. The whole variable domain, remainder taken from reference TRBV7-9 and TRBJ1-1, is DTGVSQNPRHKITKRGQNVTFRCDPISEHNRLYWYRQTLGQGPEFLTYFQNEAQLEKSRLLSDRFSAERPKGSFSTLEIQRTEQGDSAMYLCASSLVSGRNTEAFFGQGTRLTVV.

The rearrangement joins TRBV7-9 to TRBJ2-5; maybe TRBD1 (5 bases). The V gene lost 4 bases and the J gene lost 4 bases, with 13 bases spanning the gap. Germline CDR1 is SEHNR and CDR2 is FQNEAQ (reference sequence). This CDR3 is built from 14 residues. The CDR3 reads CASSSSPQGETQYF. The CDR3 DNA reads TGTGCCAGCAGCTCCAGTCCCCAGGGAGAGACCCAGTACTTC.

The chain is built from TRBV3-1 (or the pseudogene TRBV3-2) and TRBJ2-5; D unresolved. CDR1 and CDR2 from the germline V gene are LGHDT and YNNKEL (reference sequence). Trimming shortened V by 3 bases and J by 5 bases, and 10 bases separated the two germline ends. This CDR3 region has 13 residues. The CDR3 nucleotides are TGTGCCAGCAGCCAGTCGGTATTTGAGACCCAGTACTTC. This encodes CASSQSVFETQYF.

This rearrangement joins TRBV19 to TRBJ2-3, with D perhaps matching TRBD1 (5 bases). The V gene's germline CDR1 is LNHDA and CDR2 SQIVND (reference sequence). V gave up 4 bases and J gave up 6 bases, with 11 bases separating them. This CDR3 spans 13 amino acids. CDR3 in amino acids: CASSTVGRDTQYF. The CDR3 nucleotides are TGTGCCAGTAGTACGGTGGGGCGGGATACGCAGTATTTT.

This chain joins TRBV2 and TRBJ1-5; 7 bases match TRBD1. The CDR3 is 15 amino acids. Germline CDR1 is SNHLY and CDR2 is FYNNEI. Unmatched junction bases numbered 14, after V lost 11 bases and J lost 4 bases. The CDR3 loop is CARWEGAGGNQPQHF. DNA of the CDR3: TGTGCCCGCTGGGAGGGGGCGGGGGGAAATCAGCCCCAGCATTTT.

The J gene is TRBJ1-6, the V gene TRBV6-5; D gene unclear. Looked up from germline, CDR1 is MNHEY and CDR2 is SVGAGI. Trimming cost V 6 bases and J 7 bases, with 16 bases left between them. The CDR3 totals 15 residues. For the CDR3, the DNA is TGTGCCAGCAGCATTTCCGGGTCTCCAAATTCACCCCTCCACTTT. Amino acid sequence: CASSISGSPNSPLHF.

V is TRBV10-3 and J is TRBJ1-1; D may be TRBD1 (5 bases). CDR1 ENHRY and CDR2 SYGVKD come from the germline V gene. The CDR3 is 15 residues long. V dropped 2 bases and J dropped 1 base, with 11 bases sitting between them. The CDR3 spells CAISEEPTENTEAFF. CDR3 DNA sequence: TGTGCCATCAGTGAGGAGCCGACAGAGAACACTGAAGCTTTCTTT.

About this clone: Mismatch with germline at one junction end may stem from a read error. Other DNA sequences in this sample translate to the same CDR3. The CDR3 loop is CASSTYTGGYTEAFF. The CDR3, as DNA: TGCGCCAGTAGTACCTACACAGGGGGATACACTGAAGCTTTCTTT. The chain uses TRBV19 and TRBJ1-1; 8 bases fit TRBD1. CDR1 and CDR2 from the germline V gene are LNHDA and SQIVND (reference sequence). The CDR3 length is 15 residues.

The chain is built from TRBV5-1 and TRBJ1-2; D unclear. The CDR3 extends over 14 amino acids. Germline V gene sequence: CDR1 SGHRS, CDR2 YFSETQ. V lost 0 bases to trimming and J lost 0 bases, with 6 bases between them. The CDR3 DNA follows: TGCGCCAGCAGCTTGGACAATGCTAACTATGGCTACACCTTC. Translating it yields CASSLDNANYGYTF. The full variable domain, completed using reference TRBV5-1 and TRBJ1-2, is KAGVTQTPRYLIKTRGQQVTLSCSPISGHRSVSWYQQTPGQGLQFLFEYFSETQRNKGNFPGRFSGRQFSNSRSEMNVSTLELGDSALYLCASSLDNANYGYTFGSGTRLTVV.

The sample holds one count of this clone. This chain joins TRBV6-5 and TRBJ1-5, with no clear D. The CDR3 consists of 13 residues. With 6 bases removed from V and 0 bases from J, the gap between germline ends came to 6 bases. Germline V gene data show CDR1 as MNHEY and CDR2 as SVGAGI. In DNA form, the CDR3 reads TGTGCCAGCAGGAGGTTTAGCAATCAGCCCCAGCATTTT. Protein product: CASRRFSNQPQHF.

The chain joins TRBV2 to TRBJ2-3; 10 positions agree with TRBD2. The trim removed 7 bases at V and 5 bases at J, leaving 9 bases unmatched. CDR1 and CDR2 (germline): SNHLY, FYNNEI. The CDR3 length is 15 residues. DNA for the CDR3: TGTGCCAGCACCTTCGGCCTAGCGGGGGTAGATACGCAGTATTTT. Translation gives CASTFGLAGVDTQYF.

The chain employs TRBV6-2 or TRBV6-3 and TRBJ2-5; D is unclear. V was pared by 0 bases and J by 4 bases, with 12 bases between. The length of the CDR3 is 15 residues. Germline CDR1 MNHEY, CDR2 SVGEGT. As DNA, the CDR3 is TGTGCCAGCAGTTACTCGATCCCCGGCGGAGAGACCCAGTACTTC. Amino acids: CASSYSIPGGETQYF.

This chain links TRBV12-3 or TRBV12-4 with TRBJ1-5; D gene unclear. The CDR3 is made up of 13 amino acids. V was clipped by 6 bases and J by 9 bases, with 15 bases between them. In nucleotides, the CDR3 is TGTGCCAGCAGCCCCCGAGGTTTCCGGCCCCAGCATTTT. Translating it yields CASSPRGFRPQHF.

A note on this clone: Other DNA sequences of this sample code for an identical CDR3. The J gene is TRBJ1-2, the V gene TRBV5-4, with D perhaps TRBD1 (5 bases). Trimming shortened V by 0 bases and J by 8 bases, and 11 bases separated the two germline ends. Germline V gene data show CDR1 as SGHNT and CDR2 as YYREEE (reference sequence). The CDR3 is made up of 13 amino acids. The CDR3 here is CASSLAGGSGYTF. CDR3 bases: TGTGCCAGCAGCTTGGCCGGGGGTAGCGGCTACACCTTC.

This clone was picked up one time. V is TRBV2 and J is TRBJ1-5, with 7 positions matching TRBD1. There are 13 residues in the CDR3. V lost 6 bases to trimming and J lost 6 bases; unmatched junction nucleotides: 5. Germline V gene lookup returns CDR1 SNHLY and CDR2 FYNNEI. CDR3 DNA sequence: TGTGCCAGCAGCTTGGGACAGCCTCAGCCCCAGCATTTT. It yields the protein CASSLGQPQPQHF.

The gene calls are TRBV7-8 and TRBJ1-6, with 9 bases identical to TRBD1. The germline V gene encodes CDR1 SGHVS and CDR2 FQNEAQ. This CDR3 comprises 17 residues. The junction had 3 bases not matched to a gene; V was cut back by 3 bases and J by 0 bases. The CDR3 loop is CASSFGTGSSYNSPLHF. The CDR3 DNA reads TGTGCCAGCAGCTTCGGGACAGGGAGCTCCTATAATTCACCCCTCCACTTT.

This clone was counted a few times. This rearrangement joins TRBV7-6 to TRBJ1-2; TRBD1 matches 7 bases. Germline V lookup: CDR1 SGHVS, CDR2 FNYEAQ. V shed 3 bases and J 4 bases; nucleotides not matched to a gene: 8. The CDR3 is 15 residues long. The CDR3 spells CASSFPDRVSYGYTF. CDR3 DNA: TGTGCCAGCAGCTTTCCTGACAGGGTCAGCTATGGCTACACCTTC.

This clone occurred once. V and J are TRBV18 and TRBJ1-5, with 8 bases lining up with TRBD1. Germline lookup yields CDR1 KGHSH and CDR2 LQKENI. The V gene end was trimmed by 6 bases and the J gene end by 7 bases; junction bases not matched to a gene: 11. CDR3 length: 15 residues. The CDR3: CASSPDRVVRQPQHF. CDR3 DNA sequence: TGTGCCAGCTCCCCGGACAGGGTAGTCAGGCAGCCCCAGCATTTT. The variable domain in full, completed from reference TRBV18 and TRBJ1-5, reads NAGVMQNPRHLVRRRGQEARLRCSPMKGHSHVYWYRQLPEEGLKFMVYLQKENIIDESGMPKERFSAEFPKEGPSILRIQQVVRGDSAAYFCASSPDRVVRQPQHFGDGTRLSIL.

In DNA, the CDR3 is TGTGCCAGCAGCCAAGCCCCCGAGGGAAATTATGGCTACACCTTC. Translation: CASSQAPEGNYGYTF. This chain uses TRBV3-1 (or the pseudogene TRBV3-2) with TRBJ1-2; D is unresolved. Trimming left V 1 base short and J 5 bases short, with 14 bases between. This CDR3 spans 15 amino acids. In germline, CDR1 is LGHDT, CDR2 YNNKEL (reference sequence).

This chain uses TRBV6-5 with TRBJ1-1, with D tentatively TRBD1 (6 bases). Deletions cut 7 bases from V and 0 bases from J, with 12 bases between. This CDR3 spans 14 amino acids. Germline V gives CDR1 MNHEY, CDR2 SVGAGI. The DNA of the CDR3 is TGTGCCAGCAACCAACAGGGAATGAACACTGAAGCTTTCTTT. Its translation: CASNQQGMNTEAFF.

The chain employs TRBV7-2 and TRBJ2-7; D unclear. Germline V gene data show CDR1 as SGHTA and CDR2 as FQGNSA. The CDR3 is made up of 12 amino acids. The germline V and J ends were trimmed by 2 bases and 6 bases, with 8 bases remaining between them. The CDR3 coding sequence is TGTGCCAGCAGCTTAACTTCCCTCGAGCAGTACTTC. As protein: CASSLTSLEQYF.